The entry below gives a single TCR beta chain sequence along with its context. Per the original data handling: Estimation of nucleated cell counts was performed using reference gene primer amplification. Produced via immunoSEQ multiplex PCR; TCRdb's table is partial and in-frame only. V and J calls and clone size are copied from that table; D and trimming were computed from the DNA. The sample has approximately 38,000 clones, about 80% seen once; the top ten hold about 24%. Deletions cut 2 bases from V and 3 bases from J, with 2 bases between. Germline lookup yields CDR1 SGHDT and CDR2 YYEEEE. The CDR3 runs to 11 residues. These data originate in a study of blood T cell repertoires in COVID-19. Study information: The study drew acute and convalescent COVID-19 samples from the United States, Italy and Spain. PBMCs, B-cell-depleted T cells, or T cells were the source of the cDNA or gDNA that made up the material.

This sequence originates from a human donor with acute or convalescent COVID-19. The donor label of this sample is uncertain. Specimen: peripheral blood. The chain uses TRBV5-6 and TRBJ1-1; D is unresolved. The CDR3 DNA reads TGTGCCAGCAGCTTCTACACTGAAGCTTTCTTT. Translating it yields CASSFYTEAFF.